The present T cell receptor beta chain was sequenced within a study of shared clonotypes between healthy human individuals. Whole-study findings and limits: Apart from blood, nothing was sampled; tissue repertoires likely differ.

Every subset had its genomic DNA shared out evenly among several immunoSEQ plates. Clones were sequenced by immunoSEQ multiplex PCR, and TCRdb holds only the in-frame ones, with some missing. The table records hundreds of thousands of clones, more than 95% of them present only once. A word on this clone: Its antigen is unknown.

The sequence was collected from a woman in her 30s in good health. The sequenced sample was naive CD4+ T cells sorted from blood. As to subset: CD45RA+ positively selected.

The CDR3 reads CASSGLLALNTDTQYF. CDR3 bases: TGTGCCAGTAGTGGGCTACTAGCGTTGAACACAGATACGCAGTATTTT. V gene TRBV19 combines with J gene TRBJ2-3, with 7 bases aligning to TRBD2. Looked up from germline, CDR1 is LNHDA and CDR2 is SQIVND (reference sequence). This CDR3 is built from 16 residues. The V gene end was trimmed by 5 bases and the J gene end by 2 bases; junction bases not matched to a gene: 10.